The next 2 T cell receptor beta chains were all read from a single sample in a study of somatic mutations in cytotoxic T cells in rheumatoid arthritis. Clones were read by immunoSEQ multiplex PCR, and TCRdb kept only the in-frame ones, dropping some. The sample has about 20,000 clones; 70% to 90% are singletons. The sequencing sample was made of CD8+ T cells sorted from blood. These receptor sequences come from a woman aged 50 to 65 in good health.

The CDR3 protein is CASSYSTGGIDEQYF. CDR3 coding DNA: TGTGCCAGCAGTTATTCTACAGGGGGCATCGACGAGCAGTACTTC. V gene TRBV9 combines with J gene TRBJ2-7, with TRBD1 matching over 9 bases. The J segment lost 5 bases and the V segment lost 5 bases, leaving 11 bases of the junction unmatched. Looked up from germline, CDR1 is SGDLS and CDR2 is YYNGEE. The CDR3 contains 15 residues.

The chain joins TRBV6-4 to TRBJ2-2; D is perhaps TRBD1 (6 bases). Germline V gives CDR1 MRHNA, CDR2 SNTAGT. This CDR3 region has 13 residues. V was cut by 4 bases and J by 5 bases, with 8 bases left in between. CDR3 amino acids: CASSAGETGELFF. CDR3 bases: TGTGCCAGCAGTGCAGGGGAGACCGGGGAGCTGTTTTTT.